The 19 T cell receptor beta chains given below trace back to one sample, sequenced in a study of cytomegalovirus exposure and HLA in healthy donors. It was with 60 Vbeta and 13 Jbeta primers that the PCR ran. The protocol was immunoSEQ multiplex PCR, while the TCRdb copy is restricted to in-frame clones and leaves out a portion. The sample consists of 35,000 to 40,000 clones, around 74% of them appearing once. The sequenced material came from PBMCs. Every receptor here comes from a man younger than 40 in good health and CMV-seronegative.

This clone was seen only a few times. The same CDR3 is also encoded by other DNA sequences in this sample. This sequence joins TRBV19 and TRBJ2-1, with 12 positions matching TRBD2. Germline V lookup: CDR1 LNHDA, CDR2 SQIVND (reference sequence). The CDR3 covers 15 residues. With V trimmed by 3 bases and J by 4 bases, 1 base remained unmatched. CDR3 bases: TGTGCCAGTAGTATGACTAGCGGGAGTTACAATGAGCAGTTCTTC. This gives the protein CASSMTSGSYNEQFF.

CDR3 nucleotides: TGTGCCAGCTCACCATCTGTACTTGATCCACCCCCCCCGGATACGCAGTATTTT. It is translated as CASSPSVLDPPPPDTQYF. The chain carries TRBV18 and TRBJ2-3; D remains ambiguous. CDR1 is KGHSH, CDR2 LQKENI, per germline. The V gene lost 2 bases and the J gene lost 6 bases, with 24 bases spanning the gap. The CDR3 runs to 18 residues.

This chain uses TRBV5-6 with TRBJ2-7, with TRBD2 as a possible D gene (8 bases). This CDR3 has 15 amino acids. Germline V lookup: CDR1 SGHDT, CDR2 YYEEEE. V shed 0 bases and J shed 5 bases, with 15 bases lying between them. The DNA of the CDR3 is TGTGCCAGCAGCTTGGAGGGGGCGGGGGGACACGAGCAGTACTTC. As protein: CASSLEGAGGHEQYF.

This chain links TRBV2 with TRBJ2-2; TRBD2 matches 8 bases. Germline-derived CDR1 and CDR2 are SNHLY and FYNNEI. The CDR3 is 15 residues long. The trim removed 4 bases at V and 5 bases at J, leaving 6 bases unmatched. The CDR3 DNA follows: TGTGCCAGCAGTGCCCGAGCGGGAGTTACCGGGGAGCTGTTTTTT. Residues: CASSARAGVTGELFF.

The V gene is TRBV7-6, the J gene TRBJ2-5; 12 nucleotides line up with TRBD2. Germline V CDR1 and CDR2: SGHVS, FNYEAQ. The CDR3 totals 18 residues. Germline trimming cut 5 bases from V and 1 base from J; bases unmatched to any gene: 11. Written as DNA, the CDR3 is TGTGCCAGCAGCCGGATTTCTAGCGGGGGGGCCCTCCAAGAGACCCAGTACTTC. Its protein is CASSRISSGGALQETQYF. The whole variable domain, filled in from reference TRBV7-6 and TRBJ2-5, reads GAGVSQSPRYKVTKRGQDVALRCDPISGHVSLYWYRQALGQGPEFLTYFNYEAQQDKSGLPNDRFSAERPEGSISTLTIQRTEQRDSAMYRCASSRISSGGALQETQYFGPGTRLLVL.

This clone was recorded a few times. In nucleotides, the CDR3 is TGTGCAAGTCGCTTAGCCCACCCGGACAGGGGGCTTCGTATGAGGGAGACCCAGTACTTC. Protein: CASRLAHPDRGLRMRETQYF. The V gene is TRBV12-2, the J gene TRBJ2-5; the DNA was not compared with TRBD1, the D call given in the table. TRBV12-2 is a recognized pseudogene. CDR3 length: 20 residues.

CDR3 sequence (DNA): TGCGCCAGCAGCTTTACTCGGACTAGCGGGGGCACAGATACGCAGTATTTT. Its protein product is CASSFTRTSGGTDTQYF. This chain links TRBV5-1 with TRBJ2-3, with TRBD2 matching over 12 bases. J lost 1 base, V lost 2 bases, and 5 bases had no gene match. Looked up from germline, CDR1 is SGHRS and CDR2 is YFSETQ. CDR3 size: 17 residues.

This rearrangement joins TRBV18 to TRBJ1-1, with D perhaps matching TRBD1 (5 bases). The CDR3 spans 15 residues. V lost 0 bases and J 10 bases, leaving 18 bases between the germline ends. Germline assignment: CDR1 KGHSH and CDR2 LQKENI. The chain's CDR3 is CASSPPIQGPFAAFF. The CDR3 region has the DNA TGTGCCAGCTCACCACCGATTCAGGGCCCTTTTGCAGCTTTCTTT.

This rearrangement joins TRBV7-6 to TRBJ1-2; no clear D. There are 12 residues in the CDR3. The ends were cut back, 5 bases at V and 8 bases at J, with 12 bases in the middle. Looked up from germline, CDR1 is SGHVS and CDR2 is FNYEAQ. The chain's CDR3 is CASSHVGGGYTF. The CDR3 DNA reads as TGTGCCAGCAGCCACGTCGGAGGGGGCTACACCTTC.

The J gene is TRBJ2-7, the V gene TRBV5-1; 7 bases are a match to TRBD2. The CDR3 is 13 residues long. Unmatched junction bases numbered 9, after V lost 5 bases and J lost 7 bases. Germline values: CDR1 SGHRS, CDR2 YFSETQ. The CDR3 is CASRREFGGEQYF. The CDR3 DNA reads as TGCGCCAGCAGACGGGAGTTCGGGGGGGAGCAGTACTTC. Full variable domain (remainder filled in from reference TRBV5-1 and TRBJ2-7): KAGVTQTPRYLIKTRGQQVTLSCSPISGHRSVSWYQQTPGQGLQFLFEYFSETQRNKGNFPGRFSGRQFSNSRSEMNVSTLELGDSALYLCASRREFGGEQYFGPGTRLTVT.

The table lists this clone with a count of one. The chain is built from TRBV7-9 and TRBJ2-3, with TRBD2 identical over 12 bases. The CDR3 consists of 17 residues. Germline V CDR1 and CDR2: SEHNR, FQNEAQ (reference sequence). Trimming cost V 0 bases and J 4 bases; bases outside gene matches: 5. As DNA, the CDR3 is TGTGCCAGCAGCTTAGCGCACCGACTAGCGGGAGCAGATACGCAGTATTTT. Its protein is CASSLAHRLAGADTQYF.

This clone was recorded only once. The chain links TRBV13 to TRBJ2-1, with D tentatively TRBD2 (7 bases). V lost 4 bases and J 6 bases, leaving 19 bases between the germline ends. CDR1 and CDR2 (germline): PRHDT, FYEKMQ (reference sequence). CDR3 length equals 16 residues. The CDR3 region has the DNA TGTGCCAGCAGCTCCCTCCCGGCGGGGGCGACCAATGAGCAGTTCTTC. Protein sequence: CASSSLPAGATNEQFF.

This clone occurred a few times. The chain joins TRBV6-5 to TRBJ1-6; tentatively, D is TRBD1 (6 bases). Trimming took 7 bases from V and 7 from J, leaving 11 bases between them. The CDR3 runs 13 residues. The germline V gene encodes CDR1 MNHEY and CDR2 SVGAGI. The DNA for the CDR3 is TGTGCCAGCAATGGACAGCCCAATTCACCCCTCCACTTT. This encodes CASNGQPNSPLHF.

The chain has TRBV6-5 and TRBJ2-5; 7 nucleotides align to TRBD1. J lost 3 bases, V lost 0 bases, and 7 bases had no gene match. This CDR3 region has 16 residues. Germline assignment: CDR1 MNHEY and CDR2 SVGAGI. CDR3 DNA sequence: TGTGCCAGCAGTTACTCTAAGGGACAGCGAGAAGAGACCCAGTACTTC. The encoded protein is CASSYSKGQREETQYF.

V gene TRBV12-5 combines with J gene TRBJ2-1; 11 bases agree with TRBD2. V lost 5 bases to trimming and J lost 9 bases; unmatched junction nucleotides: 15. CDR1 LGHNT and CDR2 FRNRAP come from the germline V gene. The CDR3 is made up of 17 amino acids. The CDR3 region is CASGPSLAGVVTGEQFF. The CDR3 DNA is TGTGCTAGTGGTCCCTCACTAGCGGGGGTCGTGACGGGTGAGCAGTTCTTC.

The chain recombines TRBV28 with TRBJ2-1, with TRBD2 identical over 9 bases. Looked up from germline, CDR1 is MDHEN and CDR2 is SYDVKM. The CDR3 consists of 15 residues. The junction had 5 bases not matched to a gene; V was cut back by 5 bases and J by 3 bases. The CDR3 bases are TGTGCCAGCAGTCAGATTAGCGGGAGCTACAATGAGCAGTTCTTC. Translating gives CASSQISGSYNEQFF.

CDR3 nucleotides: TGTGCCAGCAGAATACAGGGGGCAGACTATGGCTACACCTTC. The encoded protein is CASRIQGADYGYTF. The J gene is TRBJ1-2, the V gene TRBV2; 9 bases match TRBD1. The CDR3 is 14 amino acids. Germline loops: CDR1 SNHLY, CDR2 FYNNEI. Losses at the gene ends were 6 bases for V and 3 bases for J; bases not matched to a gene: 5.

This chain joins TRBV21-1 and TRBJ2-5; the D call TRBD2 from the table was never checked on the DNA. TRBV21-1 is described as a pseudogene. This CDR3 is 14 amino acids long. The DNA of the CDR3 is TGTGCCAGCAGCAGCATACAGGGAGGGGAGACCCAGTACTTC. Its protein product is CASSSIQGGETQYF.

The rearrangement joins TRBV29-1 to TRBJ2-1, with 14 bases identical to TRBD2. Germline V gene lookup returns CDR1 SQVTM and CDR2 ANQGSEA. The ends lost 3 bases at V and 4 bases at J; junction bases unmatched: 5. The CDR3 covers 16 residues. CDR3 bases: TGCAGCGTTGACACCGGGACTAGCGGGAGATACAATGAGCAGTTCTTC. It translates to CSVDTGTSGRYNEQFF.